The 23 T cell receptor beta chains given below trace back to one sample, sequenced in a study of molecular identifiers for immune sequencing clone quantification. TCRdb processed the PCR reads anew with MiXCR; each CDR3 protein has one entry. Of 80,000 to 100,000 distinct CDR3 sequences in the sample, 24% were seen once. Sequenced input: naive CD8+ T cells from blood, with Jurkat cell RNA spiked in. As to subset: FACS-sorted CD8+CD4-CCR7+CD45RA+ naive T cells. The source of these receptors is a human donor in good health. Some libraries in this study had Jurkat cell RNA spiked in.

This clonotype has ten or more counts. The chain is built from TRBV2 and TRBJ2-3, with unresolved D. V shed 1 base and J shed 3 bases, with 8 bases lying between them. The CDR3 is 14 amino acids. Germline V gene data show CDR1 as SNHLY and CDR2 as FYNNEI. CDR3: CASSEEQWTDTQYF. The CDR3 DNA reads as TGTGCCAGCAGTGAAGAACAGTGGACAGATACGCAGTATTTT.

This clonotype turned up a few times. The rearrangement links TRBV9 to TRBJ2-5; 7 nucleotides match TRBD1. Germline V gives CDR1 SGDLS, CDR2 YYNGEE. CDR3 length: 14 amino acids. Trimming removed 3 bases from V and 1 base from J; junction bases left unmatched: 3. Written as DNA, the CDR3 is TGTGCCAGCAGCGCCGGGGACAGCCAAGAGACCCAGTACTTC. It is translated as CASSAGDSQETQYF.

The genes are TRBV3-1 and TRBJ2-1, with D possibly being TRBD1 (6 bases). Trimming took 0 bases from V and 4 from J, leaving 16 bases between them. The CDR3 is 17 residues long. Germline lookup yields CDR1 LGHDT and CDR2 YNNKEL (reference sequence). The DNA of the CDR3 is TGTGCCAGCAGCCAAGATCGTGGAGACAGGCCATACAATGAGCAGTTCTTC. This encodes CASSQDRGDRPYNEQFF.

Only a few counts were recorded for this clonotype. The junction departs from germline at one end; a sequencing error may be responsible. The chain employs TRBV19 and TRBJ2-7; the match to TRBD1 covers 7 bases. The germline V gene encodes CDR1 LNHDA and CDR2 SQIVND (reference sequence). CDR3 length equals 15 residues. The CDR3 is CASSIGTGGAYEQHF. The DNA for the CDR3 is TGTGCCAGTAGTATAGGGACAGGCGGCGCCTACGAGCAGCACTTC.

This clonotype occurred a few times. This rearrangement joins TRBV29-1 to TRBJ1-2; possible D gene TRBD1, 6 bases. The V gene's germline CDR1 is SQVTM and CDR2 ANQGSEA. The CDR3 runs to 15 residues. The V end was cut by 1 base, the J end by 2 bases, with 14 bases between. CDR3 loop: CSVEGWNRENYGYTF. DNA of the CDR3: TGCAGCGTTGAAGGTTGGAACAGGGAGAACTATGGCTACACCTTC.

Note on this clonotype: One end of the junction varies from germline; a read error may be responsible. The gene calls are TRBV7-9 and TRBJ2-3; 11 nucleotides line up with TRBD2. This CDR3 is built from 17 residues. Germline V gene sequence: CDR1 SEHNR, CDR2 FQNEAQ (reference sequence). DNA of the CDR3: TGTGCCGGCAGCTTAGAAGAACTAGCGGGGGCCACAGGTACGCAGTATTTT. The encoded protein is CAGSLEELAGATGTQYF.

The table lists this clonotype with a few counts. The rearrangement links TRBV3-1 to TRBJ2-7; D remains ambiguous. This CDR3 is built from 14 residues. Between the trimmed V and J ends, which lost 6 bases and 0 bases, there was a span of 12 bases. Germline V gives CDR1 LGHDT, CDR2 YNNKEL (reference sequence). CDR3 nucleotides: TGTGCCAGCAGAAACCAGGCCTTCTCCTACGAGCAGTACTTC. This sequence encodes CASRNQAFSYEQYF.

The chain uses TRBV27 and TRBJ2-3, with D tentatively TRBD1 (5 bases). TRBJ1-5 explains the end of the DNA better; the J call may be wrong. The CDR3 is made up of 15 amino acids. The germline V gene has CDR1 MNHEY and CDR2 SMNVEV (reference sequence). CDR3 residues: CASSSLAGGYDTQHF. The CDR3 DNA reads as TGTGCCAGCAGTTCTCTAGCGGGGGGGTATGATACGCAGCATTTT.

With regard to this clonotype: This sequence may be a read error, since a much larger clone differs from it by one base. V and J are TRBV11-2 and TRBJ2-3, with 7 bases that match TRBD1. This CDR3 is 17 amino acids long. The V gene's germline CDR1 is SGHAT and CDR2 FQNNGV. V lost 8 bases and J lost 2; bases outside the gene matches: 16. The CDR3 sequence: CASGWEELGTDTDTQYF. The DNA for the CDR3 is TGTGCCAGCGGCTGGGAAGAGTTGGGGACAGACACAGATACGCAGTATTTT.

The sample holds many counts of this clonotype. This chain joins TRBV27 and TRBJ1-5, with unresolved D. The CDR3 is 13 amino acids. Trimming cost V 3 bases and J 4 bases, with 7 bases left between them. CDR1 is MNHEY, CDR2 SMNVEV, per germline (reference sequence). This CDR3 is CASSFGLNQPQHF. In nucleotides, the CDR3 is TGTGCCAGCAGTTTTGGACTTAATCAGCCCCAGCATTTT.

This clonotype has only one observation. At one of its ends the junction is not consistent with the germline gene, which may arise from a read error. V usage is TRBV28 and J usage is TRBJ2-5; 8 bases fit TRBD2. This CDR3 contains 14 residues. Germline CDR1 and CDR2: MDHEN and SYDVKM. CDR3 coding DNA: TGTGCCAGCAGCCTAGGGACTAGGCGGGAGACCCGGTACTTC. Encoded protein: CASSLGTRRETRYF. The whole variable domain, filled in from reference TRBV28 and TRBJ2-5, reads DVKVTQSSRYLVKRTGEKVFLECVQDMDHENMFWYRQDPGLGLRLIYFSYDVKMKEKGDIPEGYSVSREKKERFSLILESASTNQTSMYLCASSLGTRRETRYFGPGTRLLVL.

This clonotype appeared a few times. This chain links TRBV5-6 with TRBJ2-1; D ambiguous. The V gene lost 1 base and the J gene lost 5 bases, with 13 bases spanning the gap. In germline, CDR1 is SGHDT, CDR2 YYEEEE. The CDR3 loop spans 15 amino acids. As DNA, the CDR3 is TGTGCCAGCAGCTTGAAGGCCATCCACAACAATGAGCAGTTCTTC. Protein product: CASSLKAIHNNEQFF.

This clonotype has only a few counts. The chain joins TRBV29-1 to TRBJ1-2; D not certain. Deletions cut 5 bases from V and 6 bases from J, with 10 bases between. Germline-derived CDR1 and CDR2 are SQVTM and ANQGSEA. This CDR3 has 11 amino acids. CDR3 nucleotides: TGCAGCGTTCGCAACGAGGATGGCTACACCTTC. This encodes CSVRNEDGYTF.

This clonotype was detected only a few times. The rearrangement joins TRBV7-9 to TRBJ2-1; 8 bases fit TRBD1. The trim removed 3 bases at V and 2 bases at J, leaving 12 bases unmatched. The CDR3 extends over 18 amino acids. Germline V gives CDR1 SEHNR, CDR2 FQNEAQ (reference sequence). The chain's CDR3 is CASSFGRERTGPYNEQFF. The CDR3 nucleotides read TGTGCCAGCAGCTTCGGTCGAGAGAGGACAGGGCCCTACAATGAGCAGTTCTTC.

A remark on this clonotype: This clone may be a read error of a much larger clone one base away. This chain uses TRBV4-2 with TRBJ1-1; the D gene is possibly TRBD1 (6 bases). Germline values: CDR1 LGHNA, CDR2 YNFKEQ. The V end was cut by 0 bases, the J end by 5 bases, with 19 bases between. This CDR3 comprises 17 residues. CDR3 bases: TGTGCCAGCAGCCAAGAAGTTGGGGGGGGCGGGGGTACTGAAGCTTTCTTT. It is translated as CASSQEVGGGGGTEAFF.

CDR3 loop: CASSLGAGGWEQFF. CDR3 in DNA: TGTGCCAGCAGCTTAGGTGCGGGAGGATGGGAGCAGTTCTTC. The V call is TRBV7-9, the J call TRBJ2-1; 8 bases fit TRBD2. Trimming at V came to 1 base and at J to 10 bases, leaving 6 bases not matched to a gene. The germline CDR1 and CDR2 sequences are SEHNR and FQNEAQ (reference sequence). The CDR3 sequence is 14 residues long.

The chain recombines TRBV7-6 with TRBJ2-1, with D unresolved. Looked up from germline, CDR1 is SGHVS and CDR2 is FNYEAQ. V dropped 4 bases and J dropped 6 bases, with 7 bases sitting between them. The CDR3 has 12 amino acids. The CDR3 nucleotides read TGTGCCAGCAGCTCCGAATCCAATGAGCAGTTCTTC. As protein: CASSSESNEQFF.

The V and J genes are TRBV9 and TRBJ2-2; 11 bases are a match to TRBD2. The CDR3 spans 19 residues. The trim removed 0 bases at V and 1 base at J, leaving 8 bases unmatched. Germline lookup yields CDR1 SGDLS and CDR2 YYNGEE. CDR3 coding DNA: TGTGCCAGCAGCGTAGGCATTAGTGGACTAGCGGGGAACACCGGGGAGCTGTTTTTT. Its protein is CASSVGISGLAGNTGELFF.

This clonotype has more than one count but fewer than ten. The V gene is TRBV29-1, the J gene TRBJ1-2; 8 bases map to TRBD1. V lost 4 bases and J lost 3; bases outside the gene matches: 7. Germline CDR1 reads SQVTM; CDR2 reads ANQGSEA. The CDR3 contains 14 residues. The CDR3 nucleotides are TGCAGCGTTGGGGGTGACAGGGGTGACTATGGCTACACCTTC. Protein: CSVGGDRGDYGYTF.

The chain recombines TRBV4-3 with TRBJ2-7; 8 positions match TRBD1. Germline V gene lookup returns CDR1 LGHNA and CDR2 YSLEER. The CDR3 covers 17 residues. J gave up 2 bases and V 3 bases, and 12 bases lay outside the gene matches. CDR3 in amino acids: CASSQQDGAGGAYEQYF. In nucleotides, the CDR3 is TGCGCCAGCAGCCAGCAAGATGGGGCAGGGGGCGCCTACGAGCAGTACTTC.

Comment on this clonotype: At one end the junction does not follow the germline gene, possibly because of a read error. The chain is built from TRBV5-5 and TRBJ2-7, with 10 bases identical to TRBD2. Germline CDR1 and CDR2: SGHKS and YYEKEE (reference sequence). The CDR3 consists of 14 residues. As DNA, the CDR3 is TGTGCCAGCAGCCTAGCGGGAGAGGTCTACGTGCAGTACTTC. It translates to CASSLAGEVYVQYF.

About this clonotype itself: This may arise from a read error, as a much more abundant clone is one base away. The chain uses TRBV2 and TRBJ1-1, with 7 positions matching TRBD1. Germline V CDR1 and CDR2: SNHLY, FYNNEI. CDR3 length: 14 amino acids. The CDR3 coding sequence is TGTGCCAGGTCGGTGACAGGGATGAACACTGAAGTTTTCTTT. Protein sequence: CARSVTGMNTEVFF.

As for this clonotype: This sequence may be a read error, since a much larger clone differs from it by one base. V and J are TRBV2 and TRBJ1-1; possibly TRBD1 for D (5 bases). V lost 8 bases and J 2 bases, leaving 21 bases between the germline ends. This CDR3 is built from 16 residues. From germline, CDR1 is SNHLY and CDR2 FYNNEI. The DNA for the CDR3 is TGTGCCAGCTCTACCCCTCGGACAAGGTCCAACACTGAAGCTTTCTTT. Translation: CASSTPRTRSNTEAFF.